Presented here are 31 T cell receptor beta chains from one specimen sequenced in a study of Ad26.COV2.S vaccination and SARS-CoV-2 variants. The treatment was: 15 to 20 received Ad26.COV2.S at low or high dose, single or two shots; roughly 5 received placebo; per-sample allocation not given. Sampling happened 63 days after the first vaccine or placebo injection. Profiling relied on immunoSEQ multiplex PCR, and the TCRdb table lists in-frame clones only, not all of them. The repertoire holds around 350,000 clones, with about 85% as singletons. The sample was peripheral blood, taken in a trial of Ad26.COV2.S vaccine versus placebo. Receptor source: a person aged 18-65 years who received the Ad26.COV2.S COVID-19 vaccine or a placebo.

This chain connects TRBV24-1 to TRBJ2-5, with 7 bases matching TRBD2. CDR1 KGHDR and CDR2 SFDVKD come from the germline V gene. Losses at the gene ends were 4 bases for V and 5 bases for J; bases not matched to a gene: 9. The CDR3 consists of 15 residues. The CDR3 nucleotides are TGTGCCACCAGTGACTCTAGGGGAGGGCCTGAGACCCAGTACTTC. Translated: CATSDSRGGPETQYF.

The chain couples TRBV4-3 to TRBJ2-5; 14 bases are shared with TRBD2. V was pared by 4 bases and J by 0 bases, with 1 base of the junction left unmatched. The CDR3 has 16 amino acids. CDR1 is LGHNA and CDR2 is YSLEER in the germline V gene. The CDR3 nucleotides read TGCGCCAGCAGCCGGACTAGCGGGGGGTACCAAGAGACCCAGTACTTC. Amino acid sequence: CASSRTSGGYQETQYF.

The chain joins TRBV6-6 to TRBJ2-6, with D maybe TRBD1 (7 bases). Per germline, CDR1 MNHNY and CDR2 SVGAGI (reference sequence). V gave up 6 bases and J gave up 4 bases, with 19 bases separating them. CDR3 size: 17 residues. The CDR3 coding sequence is TGTGCCAGCAGACGAACAGGGGACTCTATAGGGGCCAACGTCCTGACTTTC. This encodes CASRRTGDSIGANVLTF.

This clone was detected only a few times. The chain is built from TRBV6-2 or TRBV6-3 and TRBJ2-7, with TRBD2 identical over 15 bases. The CDR3 spans 16 residues. Germline V gene lookup returns CDR1 MNHEY and CDR2 SVGEGT. The trim removed 4 bases at V and 1 base at J, leaving 2 bases unmatched. The CDR3 DNA is TGTGCCAGCAGTTGGACTAGCGGGGGGGCTTCCTACGAGCAGTACTTC. It specifies CASSWTSGGASYEQYF.

V usage is TRBV15 and J usage is TRBJ1-5; D ambiguous. The CDR3 sequence is 14 residues long. V was clipped by 0 bases and J by 4 bases, with 7 bases between them. Germline lookup yields CDR1 LNHNV and CDR2 YYDKDF (reference sequence). The CDR3 spells CATSRDVGNQPQHF. CDR3 nucleotide sequence: TGTGCCACCAGCAGAGATGTGGGAAATCAGCCCCAGCATTTT.

This clone was counted once. CDR3 sequence (DNA): TGTGCCAGTAGCGGCGTGGGGGCTGGCCGGGAGCTGTTTTTT. It codes for CASSGVGAGRELFF. V gene TRBV19 combines with J gene TRBJ2-2, with D possibly TRBD1 on 6 matching bases. This CDR3 contains 14 residues. The germline CDR1 and CDR2 sequences are LNHDA and SQIVND (reference sequence). V dropped 6 bases and J dropped 9 bases, with 17 bases sitting between them.

V and J are TRBV27 and TRBJ1-5; D gene uncertain. This CDR3 has 13 amino acids. Per germline, CDR1 MNHEY and CDR2 SMNVEV (reference sequence). V lost 5 bases and J lost 0, with 5 bases in between. This CDR3 reads CASSVSSNQPQHF. The CDR3 bases are TGTGCCAGCAGTGTCAGTAGCAATCAGCCCCAGCATTTT.

The V call is TRBV6-5, the J call TRBJ1-2; D is unresolved. This CDR3 spans 15 amino acids. Per germline, CDR1 MNHEY and CDR2 SVGAGI. Trimming pared 3 bases from V and 5 bases from J, leaving 16 bases between. The chain's CDR3 is CASSYNGPGDYGYTF. The CDR3 DNA follows: TGTGCCAGCAGTTATAATGGGCCCGGAGATTATGGCTACACCTTC.

The V call is TRBV7-9, the J call TRBJ2-5; D might be TRBD1 or TRBD2, each matching 5 bases. V shed 4 bases and J shed 0 bases, with 12 bases lying between them. The CDR3 has 15 amino acids. The V gene's germline CDR1 is SEHNR and CDR2 FQNEAQ (reference sequence). The chain's CDR3 is CASSSSGTHQETQYF. CDR3 DNA: TGTGCCAGCAGCTCTTCCGGGACCCACCAAGAGACCCAGTACTTC. Drawing the rest from reference TRBV7-9 and TRBJ2-5, the complete variable domain is DTGVSQNPRHKITKRGQNVTFRCDPISEHNRLYWYRQTLGQGPEFLTYFQNEAQLEKSRLLSDRFSAERPKGSFSTLEIQRTEQGDSAMYLCASSSSGTHQETQYFGPGTRLLVL.

The chain joins TRBV19 to TRBJ2-7; the match to TRBD1 covers 9 bases. The CDR3 is 14 amino acids. In germline, CDR1 is LNHDA, CDR2 SQIVND (reference sequence). The V gene end was trimmed by 6 bases and the J gene end by 6 bases; junction bases not matched to a gene: 9. CDR3 in amino acids: CASRPGQGIGEQYF. CDR3 coding DNA: TGTGCCAGTAGGCCGGGACAGGGTATAGGCGAGCAGTACTTC.

The V and J genes are TRBV3-1 (or the pseudogene TRBV3-2) and TRBJ1-4; 7 positions agree with TRBD1. CDR3 length: 16 residues. Germline values: CDR1 LGHDT, CDR2 YNNKEL (reference sequence). The V gene end was trimmed by 3 bases and the J gene end by 8 bases; junction bases not matched to a gene: 12. The CDR3 spells CASSHEITGEEEKLFF. CDR3 sequence (DNA): TGTGCCAGCAGCCACGAAATCACAGGGGAAGAGGAAAAACTGTTTTTT.

This chain connects TRBV3-1 (or the pseudogene TRBV3-2) to TRBJ2-2, with TRBD2 matching 16 bases. Germline V lookup: CDR1 LGHDT, CDR2 YNNKEL (reference sequence). CDR3 size: 18 residues. V was pared by 7 bases and J by 0 bases, with 5 bases of the junction left unmatched. The CDR3 here is CASTGTSGGAANTGELFF. CDR3 bases: TGTGCCAGCACCGGGACTAGCGGGGGGGCCGCGAACACCGGGGAGCTGTTTTTT.

This chain uses TRBV5-4 with TRBJ2-2; D is unclear. The CDR3 runs to 16 residues. The V end lost 4 bases, the J end lost 2 bases, and 15 bases lay between the germline ends. Germline CDR1 SGHNT, CDR2 YYREEE (reference sequence). This chain's CDR3 is CASSLGLGRNTGELFF. The CDR3 nucleotides read TGTGCCAGCAGCCTTGGTTTGGGAAGAAACACCGGGGAGCTGTTTTTT.

The chain employs TRBV4-1 and TRBJ2-7; 8 bases agree with TRBD1. V shed 0 bases and J 5 bases; nucleotides not matched to a gene: 6. The germline V gene has CDR1 MGHRA and CDR2 YSYEKL. The CDR3 spans 15 residues. DNA for the CDR3: TGCGCCAGCAGCCAAGATTCGACAGGGGCCCACGAGCAGTACTTC. As protein: CASSQDSTGAHEQYF.

This clone was seen just once. V is TRBV2 and J is TRBJ1-2; 7 positions agree with TRBD1. V shed 6 bases, J shed 3 bases, and the junction held 4 bases outside the gene matches. The CDR3 runs 13 residues. Germline-derived CDR1 and CDR2 are SNHLY and FYNNEI. CDR3 bases: TGTGCCAGCAGCGGCGGGACAGACTATGGCTACACCTTC. This codes for CASSGGTDYGYTF.

This chain joins TRBV30 and TRBJ2-1; 13 bases map to TRBD2. The CDR3 covers 16 residues. Trimming took 0 bases from V and 3 from J; bases not matched to a gene: 2. Germline loops: CDR1 GTSNPN, CDR2 SVGIG (reference sequence). The CDR3 spells CAWSVGLAGVYNEQFF. Written as DNA, the CDR3 is TGTGCCTGGAGTGTCGGACTAGCGGGAGTCTACAATGAGCAGTTCTTC.

J is TRBJ2-5 and V is TRBV7-9; 10 bases align to TRBD2. From germline, CDR1 is SEHNR and CDR2 FQNEAQ (reference sequence). With 4 bases clipped from V and 4 bases from J, the junction kept 12 bases outside the gene matches. The CDR3 covers 17 residues. The CDR3 protein is CASSSEKVLAGGETQYF. The CDR3 nucleotides are TGTGCCAGCAGCTCGGAGAAAGTTTTAGCGGGAGGAGAGACCCAGTACTTC.

The gene calls are TRBV6-5 and TRBJ2-5, with D possibly matching TRBD2 (7 bases). This CDR3 comprises 15 residues. V lost 2 bases and J lost 5, with 15 bases in between. Germline V lookup: CDR1 MNHEY, CDR2 SVGAGI. CDR3 nucleotide sequence: TGTGCCAGCAGTTACGGTTCAGGGGAGGGGGAGACCCAGTACTTC. Translation gives CASSYGSGEGETQYF.

The chain recombines TRBV6-4 with TRBJ1-2, with 8 bases aligning to TRBD1. V dropped 7 bases and J dropped 7; count of bases not matched to a gene: 11. CDR1 and CDR2 from the germline V gene are MRHNA and SNTAGT. The length of the CDR3 is 14 residues. The CDR3 DNA follows: TGTGCCAGCAAGAGCTCAGGACAGGGAAGTGGCTACACCTTC. Translation: CASKSSGQGSGYTF.

This chain uses TRBV30 with TRBJ1-4; the D gene is possibly TRBD1 (6 bases). The CDR3 consists of 15 residues. CDR1 is GTSNPN and CDR2 is SVGIG in the germline V gene (reference sequence). V was trimmed by 8 bases and J by 2 bases, leaving 18 bases between them. The CDR3 DNA sequence: TGTGCCAGCCGGACAGTCGGGGTTACTAATGAAAAACTGTTTTTT. It specifies CASRTVGVTNEKLFF.

J is TRBJ1-6 and V is TRBV10-3; tentative D call: TRBD1 (5 bases). This CDR3 has 14 amino acids. V dropped 10 bases and J dropped 5 bases, with 15 bases sitting between them. CDR1 and CDR2 from the germline V gene are ENHRY and SYGVKD. The CDR3 sequence: CATKRDGDNSPLHF. The DNA of the CDR3 is TGTGCCACAAAAAGGGACGGAGATAATTCACCCCTCCACTTT.

This chain joins TRBV7-9 and TRBJ2-5; a possible D gene is TRBD2 (6 bases). Germline V gene sequence: CDR1 SEHNR, CDR2 FQNEAQ (reference sequence). V was clipped by 8 bases and J by 10 bases, with 17 bases between them. This CDR3 contains 12 residues. CDR3 coding DNA: TGTGCCAGCGGTCGACTGGCGGGAATCCAGTACTTC. This translates into CASGRLAGIQYF.

The J gene is TRBJ2-1, the V gene TRBV2; D is unresolved. This CDR3 has 12 residues. Germline V gene data show CDR1 as SNHLY and CDR2 as FYNNEI. V lost 4 bases to trimming and J lost 4 bases, with 5 bases between them. The CDR3 is CASSVRYNEQFF. The CDR3, as DNA: TGTGCCAGCAGTGTAAGATACAATGAGCAGTTCTTC.

The rearrangement uses TRBV6-2 or TRBV6-3 and TRBJ1-1; 7 nucleotides match TRBD1. Unmatched junction bases numbered 1, after V lost 5 bases and J lost 4 bases. Per germline, CDR1 MNHEY and CDR2 SVGEGT. The CDR3 loop spans 12 amino acids. CDR3 loop: CASSHRGTEAFF. In nucleotides, the CDR3 is TGTGCCAGCAGTCACAGGGGCACTGAAGCTTTCTTT.

V and J are TRBV6-5 and TRBJ2-3, with no clear D. Germline values: CDR1 MNHEY, CDR2 SVGAGI. Trimming took off 2 bases at V and 3 bases at J, with 9 bases between the two ends. The CDR3 has 14 residues. CDR3 amino acids: CASSYTRWTDTQYF. Written as DNA, the CDR3 is TGTGCCAGCAGTTACACCCGGTGGACAGATACGCAGTATTTT.

This clone was seen just once. The CDR3 spells CASSSLAGDNEQFF. The DNA of the CDR3 is TGTGCCAGCAGCTCACTAGCGGGAGACAATGAGCAGTTCTTC. The chain carries TRBV7-9 and TRBJ2-1; 11 bases map to TRBD2. Germline trimming cut 4 bases from V and 5 bases from J; bases unmatched to any gene: 1. The CDR3 has 14 residues. From germline, CDR1 is SEHNR and CDR2 FQNEAQ (reference sequence).

V gene TRBV2 combines with J gene TRBJ1-6; D possibly corresponds to TRBD1 (5 bases). This CDR3 spans 17 amino acids. Trimming left V 3 bases short and J 8 bases short, with 20 bases between. Germline V gene sequence: CDR1 SNHLY, CDR2 FYNNEI. This CDR3 is CASSEEGPRLSHSPLHF. The CDR3 DNA is TGTGCCAGCAGTGAGGAGGGGCCCCGTCTGAGTCATTCACCCCTCCACTTT.

The rearrangement uses TRBV27 and TRBJ2-7; D remains unclear. V was trimmed by 4 bases and J by 3 bases, leaving 13 bases between them. Germline values: CDR1 MNHEY, CDR2 SMNVEV (reference sequence). This CDR3 comprises 14 residues. The CDR3 sequence: CASSWRRVSYEQYF. CDR3 bases: TGTGCCAGCAGTTGGCGTAGGGTAAGCTACGAGCAGTACTTC.

Only a few counts were recorded for this clone. This chain links TRBV5-4 with TRBJ2-7; TRBD1 matches 7 bases. CDR3 length: 15 amino acids. V shed 0 bases and J 3 bases; nucleotides not matched to a gene: 6. Per germline, CDR1 SGHNT and CDR2 YYREEE (reference sequence). This CDR3 reads CASSLGGGAYYEQYF. CDR3 sequence (DNA): TGTGCCAGCAGCTTGGGAGGGGGCGCTTACTACGAGCAGTACTTC.

The chain employs TRBV18 and TRBJ1-4, with a weak D call TRBD1 (6 bases). The ends were cut back, 2 bases at V and 7 bases at J, with 11 bases in the middle. Per germline, CDR1 KGHSH and CDR2 LQKENI. The CDR3 has 14 residues. The CDR3, as DNA: TGTGCCAGCTCACCAGATATGGACAGTGAAAAACTGTTTTTT. Protein product: CASSPDMDSEKLFF. The entire variable domain, with the rest obtained from reference TRBV18 and TRBJ1-4, is as follows: NAGVMQNPRHLVRRRGQEARLRCSPMKGHSHVYWYRQLPEEGLKFMVYLQKENIIDESGMPKERFSAEFPKEGPSILRIQQVVRGDSAAYFCASSPDMDSEKLFFGSGTQLSVL.

This clone was picked up one time. The V and J genes are TRBV30 and TRBJ2-3; D uncertain. The CDR3 is 14 residues long. The germline CDR1 and CDR2 sequences are GTSNPN and SVGIG (reference sequence). The V and J ends lost 0 bases and 2 bases respectively, with 9 bases between them. Here the CDR3 reads CAWSVYPITDTQYF. In DNA, the CDR3 is TGTGCCTGGAGTGTATACCCGATCACAGATACGCAGTATTTT.